The clone carrying this T cell receptor (beta chain) came up a few times. The data belong to a study of cytomegalovirus exposure and HLA in healthy donors. This PCR relied on a set of 60 Vbeta primers and 13 Jbeta primers. Generated by immunoSEQ multiplex PCR, the TCRdb table keeps only in-frame clones and is missing some. Of about 180,000 clones detected, more than 75% appear once; the ten largest clones hold 2% to 2.5%. Deletions cut 5 bases from V and 2 bases from J, with 17 bases between. Germline-derived CDR1 and CDR2 are SEHNR and FQNEAQ (reference sequence). The CDR3 loop spans 16 amino acids. This TCR came from a woman in her thirties in good health and CMV-seropositive. Sequences were obtained from PBMCs. This rearrangement joins TRBV7-9 to TRBJ2-3, with D perhaps TRBD1 (6 bases). CDR3 amino acids: CASSPRTAPLTDTQYF. The CDR3 DNA reads as TGTGCCAGCAGCCCCCGGACAGCCCCTCTCACAGATACGCAGTATTTT.